These T cell receptor beta chains were read from a single sample in a study of T-cell memory formation after mild COVID-19. In TCRdb, the 5' RACE reads were re-called with MiXCR into one record per CDR3 protein. The repertoire holds 55,000 to 65,000 distinct CDR3 sequences, with over 7.5% as singletons. The sample consisted of PBMCs or a T cell subset sorted from them (not recorded which). The receptor set was obtained from a young man who had mild COVID-19 (a few samples of this study predate the infection). Cell type and time point are not known. CDR3s include the opening cysteine and the closing phenylalanine or tryptophan. D genes are given only for firm matches. The listing skips clone size in some rows; elsewhere it reads once, few, many or a size class.

- | TRBJ2-7 | many | TRBV5-1 | CASSPSPRFGQSSYEQYF | TGCGCCAGCAGCCCCTCACCCCGATTCGGACAGTCCTCCTACGAGCAGTACTTC
TRBD2 | TRBJ2-5 | few | TRBV3-1 | CASSQYTSGAETQYF | TGTGCCAGCAGCCAATACACTAGCGGGGCAGAGACCCAGTACTTC
- | TRBJ1-5 | - | TRBV4-3 | CASSRGGVGQPQHF | TGCGCCAGCAGCCGCGGTGGGGTCGGTCAGCCCCAGCATTTT
- | TRBJ2-5 | - | TRBV29-1 | CSVGGGGNQETQYF | TGCAGCGTTGGGGGAGGGGGCAACCAAGAGACCCAGTACTTC
- | TRBJ2-5 | few | TRBV7-2 | CASSLGAVKETQYF | TGTGCCAGCAGCTTAGGGGCAGTGAAAGAGACCCAGTACTTC
- | TRBJ2-2 | - | TRBV20-1 | CSARDLTGELFF | TGCAGTGCTCGCGACCTCACCGGGGAGCTGTTTTTT
- | TRBJ2-1 | - | TRBV5-1 | CASSLLSAGSYNEQFF | TGCGCCAGCAGCCTGTTATCGGCGGGCTCCTACAATGAGCAGTTCTTC
TRBD2 | TRBJ2-5 | - | TRBV12-3/TRBV12-4 | CASTGASGGTQETQYF | TGTGCCAGCACCGGGGCCAGCGGGGGGACCCAAGAGACCCAGTACTTC
- | TRBJ1-1 | - | TRBV7-2 | CASGRLGAFF | TGTGCCAGCGGGCGGTTGGGGGCTTTCTTT
- | TRBJ2-3 | many | TRBV6-5 | CASSPPGALGDTQYF | TGTGCCAGCAGCCCCCCGGGGGCCCTCGGGGATACGCAGTATTTT
- | TRBJ2-1 | many | TRBV5-1 | CASSLGRNEQFF | TGCGCCAGCAGCTTGGGGCGGAATGAGCAGTTCTTC
- | TRBJ1-4 | - | TRBV7-9 | CASSPRSRASDEKLFF | TGTGCCAGCAGCCCCAGATCCCGGGCCTCGGATGAAAAACTGTTTTTT
- | TRBJ2-2 | - | TRBV28 | CASSLGGNTGELFF | TGTGCCAGCAGTTTAGGGGGGAACACCGGGGAGCTGTTTTTT
- | TRBJ2-3 | few | TRBV10-3 | CAISIAVGSGTQYF | TGTGCCATCAGTATAGCGGTCGGATCCGGTACGCAGTATTTT
- | TRBJ2-1 | - | TRBV15 | CATSRGPQDNEQFF | TGTGCCACCAGCAGGGGCCCCCAAGACAATGAGCAGTTCTTC
- | TRBJ2-3 | few | TRBV7-8 | CASSQVRVRDTDTQYF | TGTGCCAGCAGCCAGGTACGGGTCCGCGACACAGATACGCAGTATTTT
- | TRBJ1-5 | - | TRBV29-1 | CSASGPGNQPQHF | TGCAGTGCCAGCGGGCCAGGGAATCAGCCCCAGCATTTT
TRBD1 | TRBJ2-3 | - | TRBV7-2 | CASNLQGFTDTQYF | TGTGCCAGCAACTTACAGGGGTTCACAGATACGCAGTATTTT
TRBD1 | TRBJ1-1 | few | TRBV7-2 | CASSRDRETEAFF | TGTGCCAGCAGCCGAGACAGGGAAACTGAAGCTTTCTTT
TRBD2 | TRBJ2-3 | few | TRBV5-1 | CASSPGLAASTDTQYF | TGCGCCAGCAGCCCGGGACTAGCGGCGTCCACAGATACGCAGTATTTT
- | TRBJ2-2 | - | TRBV7-6 | CASSFGDTYTGELFF | TGTGCCAGCAGCTTTGGAGACACCTACACCGGGGAGCTGTTTTTT
TRBD2 | TRBJ2-3 | few | TRBV11-2 | CASSFAGTRGDTQYF | TGTGCCAGCAGCTTCGCCGGGACTAGAGGTGATACGCAGTATTTT
- | TRBJ2-4 | few | TRBV12-3/TRBV12-4 | CATRKGGGNIQYF | TGTGCCACCAGGAAAGGGGGGGGAAACATTCAGTACTTC
- | TRBJ2-2 | many | TRBV6-5 | CASSNTYDPNTGELFF | TGTGCCAGCAGTAACACCTATGACCCGAACACCGGGGAGCTGTTTTTT
- | TRBJ2-6 | medium-sized | TRBV7-2 | CASSLQYSSGANVLTF | TGTGCCAGCAGCTTACAATACAGCTCTGGGGCCAACGTCCTGACTTTC
- | TRBJ2-3 | many | TRBV4-2 | CASSRNPGGPTDTQYF | TGTGCCAGCAGCCGAAACCCCGGGGGCCCCACAGATACGCAGTATTTT
- | TRBJ1-1 | many | TRBV5-1 | CASSPGRHSAMNTEAFF | TGCGCCAGCAGCCCCGGCCGACATTCGGCCATGAACACTGAAGCTTTCTTT
TRBD1 | TRBJ2-2 | - | TRBV5-1 | CASSLEATGVRTGELFF | TGCGCCAGCAGCTTGGAGGCGACAGGGGTTCGTACCGGGGAGCTGTTTTTT
- | TRBJ2-7 | few | TRBV9 | CASSLGRIGVEQYF | TGTGCCAGCAGCTTAGGGCGTATCGGGGTCGAGCAGTACTTC
TRBD1 | TRBJ1-4 | - | TRBV6-6 | CASRQTGASEKLFF | TGTGCCAGCAGACAGACAGGGGCGAGTGAAAAACTGTTTTTT
TRBD1 | TRBJ2-5 | few | TRBV29-1 | CSGQGLGETQYF | TGCAGCGGACAGGGGTTGGGAGAGACCCAGTACTTC
- | TRBJ1-2 | few | TRBV4-3 | CASSDNTGLYGYTF | TGCGCCAGCAGCGATAACACAGGCCTCTATGGCTACACCTTC
- | TRBJ2-5 | many | TRBV7-8 | CASSLTAAETQYF | TGTGCCAGCAGCTTAACGGCTGCGGAGACCCAGTACTTC
TRBD1 | TRBJ2-7 | - | TRBV6-5 | CASSYSATGGVYEQYF | TGTGCCAGCAGTTACTCAGCGACAGGGGGTGTGTACGAGCAGTACTTC
- | TRBJ2-5 | - | TRBV7-6 | CASSLRLDAQGRTQYF | TGTGCCAGCAGCTTAAGGCTGGACGCCCAGGGGAGAACCCAGTACTTC